The rows below give T cell receptor beta chains drawn from one sample of a study of blood T cell repertoires in COVID-19. Sequencing used immunoSEQ multiplex PCR; TCRdb keeps in-frame clones, though not all of them. The sample includes 45,000 or so clones, roughly three quarters of them seen just once. The sample consisted of peripheral blood. The receptors shown here come from a man aged 65 to 85 with acute or convalescent COVID-19. Each CDR3 is given with its conserved first and last residue. D genes are given only for firm matches. The size entry is marked missing in some rows and otherwise reads once, few, many or a size class.

d_call	clone_size	v_call	cdr3_length	j_call	cdr3_nt	cdr3_aa
NA	NA	TRBV7-2	15	TRBJ1-5	TGTGCCAGCAGCCCCAGGGCCATCGACAATCAGCCCCAGCATTTT	CASSPRAIDNQPQHF
TRBD1	NA	TRBV28	14	TRBJ1-1	TGTGCCAGCGGATCGACAGGGTCGTACACTGAAGCTTTCTTT	CASGSTGSYTEAFF
NA	NA	TRBV30	13	TRBJ1-5	TGTGCCTGGAGTGTAGGTTCAGGTCAGCCCCAGCATTTT	CAWSVGSGQPQHF
NA	NA	TRBV24-1	18	TRBJ1-5	TGTGCCACCAGTGATTTGCCGTCCCGGAGTGGGAGCAATCAGCCCCAGCATTTT	CATSDLPSRSGSNQPQHF
NA	NA	TRBV3-1/TRBV3-2	13	TRBJ2-7	TGTGCCAGCAGCCAAGGCAGGCCAGGCGAGCAGTACTTC	CASSQGRPGEQYF
TRBD1	once	TRBV11-1	14	TRBJ2-7	TGTGCCAGCAGCTTAGGGACAGGGACGCGCGAGCAGTACTTC	CASSLGTGTREQYF
NA	NA	TRBV5-1	15	TRBJ1-4	TGCGCCAGCAGCTTGAGGCAGGGGAGCTATGAAAAACTGTTTTTT	CASSLRQGSYEKLFF
NA	NA	TRBV4-1	13	TRBJ1-5	TGCGCCAGCAGCCAAGGAGAAGATCAGCCCCAGCATTTT	CASSQGEDQPQHF
NA	once	TRBV5-5	16	TRBJ1-2	TGTGCCAGCAGCTTGGGCCAGGGGTTTGGTAACTATGGCTACACCTTC	CASSLGQGFGNYGYTF
TRBD2	NA	TRBV4-2	18	TRBJ2-3	TGTGCCAGCAGCCAAGGGTCGGCTAGCGGGGCTAGCACAGATACGCAGTATTTT	CASSQGSASGASTDTQYF
NA	NA	TRBV5-1	16	TRBJ1-4	TGCGCCAGCAGCCAGGGCAGGGCCGCAACTAATGAAAAACTGTTTTTT	CASSQGRAATNEKLFF
NA	NA	TRBV7-3	15	TRBJ2-5	TGTGCCAGCAGCTTATCCTGGACAGCCCAAGAGACCCAGTACTTC	CASSLSWTAQETQYF
TRBD1	NA	TRBV23-1	15	TRBJ2-2	TGCGCCAGCAGTCAAGACAGGGAGTACACCGGGGAGCTGTTTTTT	CASSQDREYTGELFF
TRBD1	NA	TRBV7-2	15	TRBJ1-1	TGTGCCAGCAGTTCGACCGGGACAGGTCTTGCCAAAGCTTTCTTT	CASSSTGTGLAKAFF
NA	NA	TRBV6-5	15	TRBJ2-1	TGTGCCAGCAGTTATGACAGGCGAGCCTACAATGAGCAGTTCTTC	CASSYDRRAYNEQFF
TRBD1	NA	TRBV19	15	TRBJ1-2	TGTGCCAGTAGTATGGGACAGGGGGCAAGTCATGGCTACACCTTC	CASSMGQGASHGYTF
TRBD1	NA	TRBV6-5	15	TRBJ1-2	TGTGCCAGCAGTCACCGTAATACAGGGGACTATGGCTACACCTTC	CASSHRNTGDYGYTF
NA	NA	TRBV6-5	15	TRBJ2-1	TGTGCCAGCAGTTACTACGCAGGGGCATACAATGAGCAGTTCTTC	CASSYYAGAYNEQFF
TRBD1	NA	TRBV2	15	TRBJ1-4	TGTGCCAGCCTTCTCCAGGGGGCCGCGCATGAAAAACTGTTTTTT	CASLLQGAAHEKLFF
NA	NA	TRBV27	14	TRBJ1-5	TGTGCCAGCAGTTTGGGGACACCTAATCAGCCCCAGCATTTT	CASSLGTPNQPQHF
TRBD2	NA	TRBV11-3	15	TRBJ2-5	TGTGCCAGCAGCTTAGCGGGGGGGCCTGGGGAGACCCAGTACTTC	CASSLAGGPGETQYF
NA	NA	TRBV2	13	TRBJ1-6	TGTGCCAGCCTAGCAGACGGAAATTCACCCCTCCACTTT	CASLADGNSPLHF
NA	NA	TRBV9	16	TRBJ2-3	TGTGCCAGCAGCGTCGGTATAGCAAAGACCACAGATACGCAGTATTTT	CASSVGIAKTTDTQYF
NA	NA	TRBV5-1	15	TRBJ1-1	TGCGCCAGCAGCTTGGTCTCCCAAACTAACACTGAAGCTTTCTTT	CASSLVSQTNTEAFF
NA	NA	TRBV7-2	16	TRBJ1-4	TGTGCCAGCAGCGGAGAGGCAGGGGTAGCTAATGAAAAACTGTTTTTT	CASSGEAGVANEKLFF
NA	NA	TRBV28	14	TRBJ1-4	TGTGCCAGCACCGGGGGGGCTCTTAATGAAAAACTGTTTTTT	CASTGGALNEKLFF
TRBD2	NA	TRBV29-1	17	TRBJ2-1	TGCAGCGTCCAACTAGCGGGAGCAAATAAAGGGTACAATGAGCAGTTCTTC	CSVQLAGANKGYNEQFF
NA	NA	TRBV4-3	15	TRBJ1-1	TGCGCCAGCAGCCAGATTGGGACACCGAACACTGAAGCTTTCTTT	CASSQIGTPNTEAFF
TRBD2	NA	TRBV6-5	13	TRBJ2-7	TGTGCCAGCAGGGAGCGGGGTCCCTACGAGCAGTACTTC	CASRERGPYEQYF
NA	NA	TRBV3-1/TRBV3-2	11	TRBJ1-2	TGTGCCAGCAGCCATCTGGGCGCCTACACCTTC	CASSHLGAYTF
NA	NA	TRBV19	16	TRBJ2-6	TGTGCCAGTAGTACAGGGGCCCACTCTGGGGCCAACGTCCTGACTTTC	CASSTGAHSGANVLTF
NA	NA	TRBV29-1	13	TRBJ1-1	TGCAGCGTTCACCTCCAGGGGAGCACTGAAGCTTTCTTT	CSVHLQGSTEAFF
NA	NA	TRBV3-1/TRBV3-2	14	TRBJ2-1	TGTGCCAGCAGCCAGGGACACCGGAACAATGAGCAGTTCTTC	CASSQGHRNNEQFF
TRBD1	NA	TRBV3-1/TRBV3-2	15	TRBJ1-2	TGTGCCAGCAGCCATCTTGGGAGGGACAGGGATGGCTACACCTTC	CASSHLGRDRDGYTF
NA	NA	TRBV11-2	14	TRBJ1-2	TGTGCCAGCAGCCCAACAGGTACCCATACGGGCTACACCTTC	CASSPTGTHTGYTF
TRBD2	NA	TRBV6-2/TRBV6-3	19	TRBJ2-5	TGTGCCAGCAGTTACCGGACTAGCGGGGGCTGGGTGGGCCAAGAGACCCAGTACTTC	CASSYRTSGGWVGQETQYF
NA	once	TRBV11-3	14	TRBJ1-6	TGTGCCAGCAGCTTAGTATTCGGGGGTTCACCCCTCCACTTT	CASSLVFGGSPLHF
NA	once	TRBV20-1	11	TRBJ1-2	TGCAGTGCTAGGAGGGCTCGGGGCTACACCTTC	CSARRARGYTF
NA	NA	TRBV29-1	13	TRBJ2-7	TGCAGCGTTATTTACAGCTTCTCCTACGAGCAGTACTTC	CSVIYSFSYEQYF
TRBD1	NA	TRBV5-1	16	TRBJ2-2	TGCGCCAGCAGCCGCAAACGGACAGGGGGCACCGGGGAGCTGTTTTTT	CASSRKRTGGTGELFF
TRBD1	NA	TRBV24-1	19	TRBJ1-4	TGTGCCACCATAATCCCGAGGGGACAGGGCTTAGTAACTAATGAAAAACTGTTTTTT	CATIIPRGQGLVTNEKLFF
NA	few	TRBV6-1	18	TRBJ2-2	TGTGCCAGCAGTGAAGTGGCAGGCCTTCGAGTGGACACCGGGGAGCTGTTTTTT	CASSEVAGLRVDTGELFF
NA	NA	TRBV14	14	TRBJ2-5	TGTGCCAGCAGCCACCGGGACACGAGGAAGACCCAGTACTTC	CASSHRDTRKTQYF
NA	NA	TRBV15	14	TRBJ2-2	TGTGCCACCAGCAGAGCACAGCAAACCGGGGAGCTGTTTTTT	CATSRAQQTGELFF
NA	NA	TRBV28	16	TRBJ1-5	TGTGCCAGCAGTTTATGGGACAAATATAGCAATCAGCCCCAGCATTTT	CASSLWDKYSNQPQHF
TRBD1	NA	TRBV10-3	13	TRBJ1-2	TGTGCCATCGGGGACGGACAGGGGCATGGCTACACCTTC	CAIGDGQGHGYTF
TRBD1	NA	TRBV6-4	13	TRBJ1-2	TGTGCCAGCAGTGACCACAGGGGATATGGCTACACCTTC	CASSDHRGYGYTF
NA	once	TRBV11-2	17	TRBJ1-6	TGTGCCAGCAGCTGGGGGCCAGCCCCCCACGTAGCTTCACCCCTCCACTTT	CASSWGPAPHVASPLHF
NA	NA	TRBV2	14	TRBJ1-3	TGTGCCAGCAGGCTCCGGAGCTCTGGAAACACCATATATTTT	CASRLRSSGNTIYF
NA	NA	TRBV19	14	TRBJ2-1	TGTGCCAGTAGTATAGAGTACCGATCGGGGGAGCAGTTCTTC	CASSIEYRSGEQFF
TRBD2	NA	TRBV7-2	15	TRBJ2-7	TGTGCCAGCAGCTTAGGGGGTACGACTAGCGGCGAGCAGTACTTC	CASSLGGTTSGEQYF
TRBD1	few	TRBV2	13	TRBJ1-6	TGTGCCAGCAGGGCAGGGGGCTATTCACCCCTCCACTTT	CASRAGGYSPLHF
TRBD1	NA	TRBV28	15	TRBJ1-2	TGTGCCAGCAGTACTCTAGGACAGGGACACTATGGCTACACCTTC	CASSTLGQGHYGYTF
NA	NA	TRBV6-5	15	TRBJ1-5	TGTGCCAGCAGTTACGGAGGGAATAGCAATCAGCCCCAGCATTTT	CASSYGGNSNQPQHF